These 16 T cell receptor beta chains came from one sample sequenced in a study of T cell changes during pregnancy in multiple sclerosis. TCRdb keeps only in-frame clones here, not all; method: immunoSEQ multiplex PCR. The sample carries some 110,000 clones, around 90% recorded once. The sample in question was peripheral blood, obtained after pregnancy. Receptors originate from a female donor with multiple sclerosis, enrolled in a pregnancy study.

The V gene is TRBV9, the J gene TRBJ2-1; a weak D match, TRBD1 (6 bases). CDR3 size: 18 residues. Trimming removed 3 bases from V and 5 bases from J, with 24 bases in between. Germline-derived CDR1 and CDR2 are SGDLS and YYNGEE. CDR3 DNA sequence: TGTGCCAGCAGCGCGAGCCGAAAAGGGGGTAGAGGGCACAATGAGCAGTTCTTC. Encoded protein: CASSASRKGGRGHNEQFF. Supplemented by reference TRBV9 and TRBJ2-1, the full variable domain reads DSGVTQTPKHLITATGQRVTLRCSPRSGDLSVYWYQQSLDQGLQFLIQYYNGEERAKGNILERFSAQQFPDLHSELNLSSLELGDSALYFCASSASRKGGRGHNEQFFGPGTRLTVL.

This chain connects TRBV27 to TRBJ1-5; 8 bases align to TRBD1. The CDR3 runs to 16 residues. V lost 2 bases, J lost 1 base, and 4 bases stayed unmatched. The germline V gene encodes CDR1 MNHEY and CDR2 SMNVEV (reference sequence). This CDR3 is CASSLIAGGSNQPQHF. The CDR3 nucleotides are TGTGCCAGCAGTTTAATAGCAGGGGGCAGCAATCAGCCCCAGCATTTT.

The chain links TRBV29-1 to TRBJ1-1; 7 nucleotides agree with TRBD1. Germline CDR1 SQVTM, CDR2 ANQGSEA. Trimming cost V 5 bases and J 0 bases; bases outside gene matches: 3. CDR3 size: 13 residues. The CDR3 coding sequence is TGCAGCGTTTCTGACAGGGTGAACACTGAAGCTTTCTTT. Amino acids: CSVSDRVNTEAFF. Based on the CDR3 plus reference TRBV29-1 and TRBJ1-1, the full variable domain is SAVISQKPSRDICQRGTSLTIQCQVDSQVTMMFWYRQQPGQSLTLIATANQGSEATYESGFVIDKFPISRPNLTFSTLTVSNMSPEDSSIYLCSVSDRVNTEAFFGQGTRLTVV.

The chain employs TRBV30 and TRBJ1-1, with D hard to call. Trimming removed 3 bases from V and 1 base from J, with 6 bases in between. Germline-derived CDR1 and CDR2 are GTSNPN and SVGIG (reference sequence). CDR3 length: 12 residues. The CDR3 DNA sequence: TGTGCCTGGAGGGGCACGAACACTGAAGCTTTCTTT. Its translation: CAWRGTNTEAFF.

This chain links TRBV7-2 with TRBJ2-7; D ambiguous. V was pared by 5 bases and J by 3 bases, with 8 bases between. This CDR3 has 12 amino acids. Looked up from germline, CDR1 is SGHTA and CDR2 is FQGNSA. The CDR3 is CASSLVLYEQYF. CDR3 in DNA: TGTGCCAGCAGCCTGGTACTCTACGAGCAGTACTTC.

V is TRBV30 and J is TRBJ1-5, with unresolved D. CDR1 and CDR2 (germline): GTSNPN, SVGIG (reference sequence). V gave up 4 bases and J gave up 0 bases, with 13 bases separating them. The CDR3 contains 15 residues. In DNA, the CDR3 is TGTGCCTGGAACTCTGGCACTATTAGCAATCAGCCCCAGCATTTT. Its protein product is CAWNSGTISNQPQHF.

This clone was counted at least ten times. V gene TRBV6-1 combines with J gene TRBJ1-2, with 7 bases that match TRBD1. CDR3 length: 15 residues. Per the germline V gene, CDR1 is MNHNS and CDR2 is SASEGT. Trimming took 6 bases from V and 4 from J; bases not matched to a gene: 11. CDR3 amino acids: CASSPQEGAGYGYTF. For the CDR3, the DNA is TGTGCCAGCAGCCCCCAAGAGGGGGCGGGCTATGGCTACACCTTC.

V is TRBV6-1 and J is TRBJ2-1, with 12 nucleotides matching TRBD2. V lost 4 bases and J lost 5; bases outside the gene matches: 6. The CDR3 is made up of 16 amino acids. CDR1 and CDR2 from the germline V gene are MNHNS and SASEGT. DNA of the CDR3: TGTGCCAGCAGTGCAACTAGCGGGAGGCCGCACAATGAGCAGTTCTTC. This sequence encodes CASSATSGRPHNEQFF.

This chain connects TRBV30 to TRBJ1-5, with 8 positions matching TRBD1. CDR3 size: 13 residues. The V gene end was trimmed by 2 bases and the J gene end by 7 bases; junction bases not matched to a gene: 4. Germline V gives CDR1 GTSNPN, CDR2 SVGIG (reference sequence). CDR3 DNA: TGTGCCTGGAGTACAGGGGGAAGACAGCCCCAGCATTTT. Amino acids: CAWSTGGRQPQHF.

This clone was detected only once. The V gene is TRBV30, the J gene TRBJ2-1; 9 bases align to TRBD2. Germline trimming cut 1 base from V and 7 bases from J; bases unmatched to any gene: 2. The germline V gene has CDR1 GTSNPN and CDR2 SVGIG (reference sequence). The CDR3 covers 13 residues. CDR3 in DNA: TGTGCCTGGAGTGCTGCGGGAGGGAATGAGCAGTTCTTC. Protein sequence: CAWSAAGGNEQFF.

The chain links TRBV5-1 to TRBJ2-7, with TRBD1 as a possible D gene (6 bases). The CDR3 is 15 amino acids. Germline V CDR1 and CDR2: SGHRS, YFSETQ. The V end lost 4 bases, the J end lost 4 bases, and 18 bases lay between the germline ends. The chain's CDR3 is CASSPTGSGPYEQYF. The CDR3 nucleotides read TGCGCCAGCAGCCCGACAGGAAGTGGGCCATACGAGCAGTACTTC.

This sequence joins TRBV5-1 and TRBJ2-7; TRBD1 agrees at 9 bases. Germline V gene lookup returns CDR1 SGHRS and CDR2 YFSETQ. The CDR3 runs 14 residues. Trimming at V came to 4 bases and at J to 5 bases, leaving 7 bases not matched to a gene. Here the CDR3 reads CASSRGDRAHEQYF. CDR3 DNA sequence: TGCGCCAGCAGCCGGGGGGACAGGGCCCACGAGCAGTACTTC. The complete variable domain, with remaining parts taken from reference TRBV5-1 and TRBJ2-7, reads KAGVTQTPRYLIKTRGQQVTLSCSPISGHRSVSWYQQTPGQGLQFLFEYFSETQRNKGNFPGRFSGRQFSNSRSEMNVSTLELGDSALYLCASSRGDRAHEQYFGPGTRLTVT.

The rearrangement links TRBV9 to TRBJ2-3; 11 bases align to TRBD2. The germline CDR1 and CDR2 sequences are SGDLS and YYNGEE. The CDR3 is 17 residues long. V dropped 0 bases and J dropped 4; count of bases not matched to a gene: 7. The CDR3 coding sequence is TGTGCCAGCAGCGTAGGGGTAGCGGGAGGGCCGTCAGATACGCAGTATTTT. Translated: CASSVGVAGGPSDTQYF. Looking up the rest from reference TRBV9 and TRBJ2-3 gives the full variable domain: DSGVTQTPKHLITATGQRVTLRCSPRSGDLSVYWYQQSLDQGLQFLIQYYNGEERAKGNILERFSAQQFPDLHSELNLSSLELGDSALYFCASSVGVAGGPSDTQYFGPGTRLTVL.

The chain carries TRBV30 and TRBJ2-5; 7 bases align to TRBD2. Germline V gene sequence: CDR1 GTSNPN, CDR2 SVGIG (reference sequence). V gave up 2 bases and J gave up 5 bases; unmatched junction bases: 5. CDR3 length: 13 amino acids. The chain's CDR3 is CAWSQTSVETQYF. The DNA for the CDR3 is TGTGCCTGGAGTCAAACTAGCGTTGAGACCCAGTACTTC. Full variable domain (outside the CDR3, taken from reference TRBV30 and TRBJ2-5): SQTIHQWPATLVQPVGSPLSLECTVEGTSNPNLYWYRQAAGRGLQLLFYSVGIGQISSEVPQNLSASRPQDRQFILSSKKLLLSDSGFYLCAWSQTSVETQYFGPGTRLLVL.

This chain uses TRBV2 with TRBJ2-2; 7 bases fit TRBD1. After removal of 4 bases from V and 2 bases from J, the junction contained 7 bases not matched to a gene. The CDR3 contains 16 residues. From germline, CDR1 is SNHLY and CDR2 FYNNEI. CDR3 DNA: TGTGCCAGCAGTGTTAACCAGGGGGTAAACACCGGGGAGCTGTTTTTT. This translates into CASSVNQGVNTGELFF.

CDR3 loop: CATSRDSGRGVSYEQYF. The DNA for the CDR3 is TGTGCCACCAGCAGAGATTCAGGCAGGGGAGTCTCCTACGAGCAGTACTTC. The chain has TRBV15 and TRBJ2-7; maybe TRBD1 (6 bases). Germline lookup yields CDR1 LNHNV and CDR2 YYDKDF (reference sequence). V lost 0 bases and J 0 bases, leaving 15 bases between the germline ends. The CDR3 is 17 residues long.